This TCR beta chain was obtained from a study of T-cell memory formation after mild COVID-19. UMIs and sample barcodes were carried by the TCR alpha and TCR beta cDNA libraries that 5'RACE produced using constant-segment primers. Each CDR3 protein is one row after TCRdb ran MiXCR on the 5' RACE reads. The data contain around 420,000 distinct CDR3 sequences, 20% to 25% of them singletons. V shed 1 base and J 3 bases; nucleotides not matched to a gene: 1. Germline loops: CDR1 DFQATT, CDR2 SNEGSKA (reference sequence). The CDR3 is 13 residues long. There are a few counts of this clonotype. Its antigen is unidentified. Broader study findings: CD4+ contracting clones were found mainly in CM and EM, and CD8+ ones in EMRA.

The chain recombines TRBV20-1 with TRBJ2-7; 9 nucleotides align to TRBD1. The clonotype originates from an adult woman who had mild COVID-19 (a few samples of this study predate the infection). Cell type and time point are not known. The specimen sequenced was PBMCs or a T cell subset sorted from them (not recorded which). The CDR3 nucleotides are TGCAGTGCTAGAGTGACAGGGGGCTACGAGCAGTACTTC. Translation gives CSARVTGGYEQYF.